This T cell receptor beta chain was identified during a study of Graves' ophthalmopathy and Graves' hyperthyroidism. In the study overall: Sampling took place at initial diagnosis, with peripheral blood obtained before any treatment. Overall study results and limits: With a specificity of roughly 72% and a sensitivity of 60% to 71%, the model predicted ophthalmopathy progression.

Amplifying from RNA transcripts, the study obtained TCR beta CDR3 regions. Second-round multiplex PCR followed a first-round RT-PCR using HTBI primers. One entry per CDR3 protein, called by TCRdb with MiXCR from the multiplex PCR reads. The data show about 700,000 distinct CDR3 sequences, about two fifths seen once. About this clonotype itself: The antigen remains unidentified.

No donor had other autoimmune disease, uncontrolled infection, pregnancy or lactation. With 0 bases removed from V and 3 bases from J, the gap between germline ends came to 11 bases. Per the germline V gene, CDR1 is LGHNA and CDR2 is YSLEER. The CDR3 has 15 amino acids. The receptor was derived from an adult man with Graves' ophthalmopathy. Sequencing was done on a sample of peripheral blood. V usage is TRBV4-3 and J usage is TRBJ1-2; D gene ambiguous. The CDR3: CASSQEREGYYGYTF. In DNA form, the CDR3 reads TGCGCCAGCAGCCAAGAGAGAGAGGGTTACTATGGCTACACCTTC.